The 8 T cell receptor beta chains below come from one sample, sequenced in a study of tissue T cells after allogeneic stem cell transplantation. Generated by immunoSEQ multiplex PCR, the TCRdb table keeps only in-frame clones and is missing some. The repertoire holds 3,000 to 4,000 clones, with 49% as singletons. Time point specified: mouse harvest day 14 after allogeneic transplant. Mouse grafts combined 10^7 T-cell-depleted bone marrow cells with 10^6 splenic CD5+ T cells. The sequencing sample was made of gut tissue. Every receptor here comes from a female BALB/c mouse given C57BL/6 T cells with graft-versus-host disease after an allogeneic hematopoietic cell transplant.

This clone was observed a handful of times. Gene names are the mouse ones. The CDR3 goes on 1 residue after the read ends, and that part is filled in from the germline J gene. This sequence joins TRBV19 and TRBJ1-4, with TRBD1 identical over 9 bases. CDR3 length: 15 residues. Germline V gene lookup returns CDR1 FNHDT and CDR2 SITEND (reference sequence). V shed 3 bases and J 0 bases; nucleotides not matched to a gene: 0. The CDR3 reads CASSRDRVSNERLFF. The DNA read from the CDR3 is TGTGCCAGCAGTAGGGACAGGGTTTCCAACGAAAGATTATTT.

By share of the sample, this clone is medium-sized (0.01 to 0.1%). Genes and germline are mouse. The read ends 1 residue shy of where the CDR3 ends; the end is completed using the germline J gene. The chain is built from TRBV29 and TRBJ1-5; D remains ambiguous. V shed 6 bases and J shed 0 bases, with 6 bases lying between them. The length of the CDR3 is 13 residues. Germline CDR1 reads MSHET; CDR2 reads SYDVDS. The CDR3 sequence: CASSSNNNQAPLF. CDR3 bases read: TGTGCTAGCAGCTCAAATAACAACCAGGCTCCGCTT.

A note on this clone: Mouse gene names and germline throughout. The CDR3 region is CASSLQANTEVFF. The sequenced part of the CDR3 DNA is TGTGCCAGCAGTCTACAGGCAAACACAGAAGTCTTC. The chain is built from TRBV26 and TRBJ1-1; a possible D gene is TRBD1 (5 bases). The read halts 1 residue ahead of the CDR3 end, with the missing end drawn from the germline J gene. Germline V gene sequence: CDR1 KGHPV, CDR2 FQNQEV (reference sequence). V gave up 3 bases and J gave up 0 bases, with 5 bases separating them. This CDR3 has 13 amino acids. The full variable domain, its missing parts supplied by reference TRBV26 and TRBJ1-1, is NSKVIQTPRYLVKGQGQKAKMRCIPEKGHPVVFWYQQNKNNEFKFLINFQNQEVLQQIDMTEKRFSAECPSNSPCSLEIQSSEAGDSALYLCASSLQANTEVFFGKGTRLTVV.

Only a few counts were recorded for this clone. Genes and germline are mouse. The CDR3 goes on 1 residue after the read ends, and that part is filled in from the germline J gene. The rearrangement joins TRBV19 to TRBJ2-1; 8 nucleotides agree with TRBD2. Germline-derived CDR1 and CDR2 are FNHDT and SITEND (reference sequence). This CDR3 is 14 amino acids long. Trimming at V came to 4 bases and at J to 1 base, leaving 1 base not matched to a gene. CDR3 in amino acids: CASSHWGNYAEQFF. The CDR3 bases that were read are TGTGCCAGCAGTCACTGGGGGAACTATGCTGAGCAGTTC.

As for this clone: Each gene name is a mouse one. The read comes to an end 1 residue before the CDR3 does, leaving the germline J gene to fill in the end. This chain links TRBV26 with TRBJ1-4; 9 bases map to TRBD1. The CDR3 spans 14 residues. The germline V gene has CDR1 KGHPV and CDR2 FQNQEV (reference sequence). The V segment lost 4 bases and the J segment 7 bases; nucleotides outside the gene matches: 4. This chain's CDR3 is CASSHTGGGERLFF. The covered CDR3 bases are TGTGCCAGCAGTCATACAGGGGGCGGCGAAAGATTATTT. The full variable domain, with the rest looked up from reference TRBV26 and TRBJ1-4, is NSKVIQTPRYLVKGQGQKAKMRCIPEKGHPVVFWYQQNKNNEFKFLINFQNQEVLQQIDMTEKRFSAECPSNSPCSLEIQSSEAGDSALYLCASSHTGGGERLFFGHGTKLSVL.

On this clone: All gene names here are mouse names. The CDR3 is cut off 1 residue early in the read; its end comes from the germline J gene. The V and J genes are TRBV26 and TRBJ1-3; TRBD1 aligns across 10 bases. The length of the CDR3 is 15 residues. V was clipped by 6 bases and J by 4 bases; unmatched bases: 6. CDR1 and CDR2 (germline): KGHPV, FQNQEV (reference sequence). The CDR3 reads CASRLDRGRGNTLYF. CDR3 bases read: TGTGCCAGCAGATTGGACAGGGGGAGAGGAAATACGCTCTAT.

This clone is judged large. Gene names and germline refer to mouse. The read is 1 residue too short to cover the CDR3 end, so that end is filled in from the germline J gene. The rearrangement links TRBV4 to TRBJ2-7; TRBD1 agrees at 10 bases. Trimming cost V 7 bases and J 6 bases; bases outside gene matches: 6. Germline V gene lookup returns CDR1 LGHDT and CDR2 YNNKQL (reference sequence). CDR3 size: 13 residues. The CDR3 loop is CASNRDRGREQYF. Incomplete CDR3 DNA: TGTGCCAGCAACCGGGACAGGGGACGTGAACAGTAC.

This clone was recorded a few times. Germline and genes here are mouse. CDR3 DNA (partial): TGTGCAAGCAGCTTTGACTGGGGAGGGGAACAGTAC. It specifies CASSFDWGGEQY. The entire CDR3 is CASSFDWGGEQYF. The chain is built from TRBV16 and TRBJ2-7, with TRBD2 identical over 8 bases. The CDR3 end is not reached by the read, which stops 1 residue before it; the germline J gene fills it in. From germline, CDR1 is SGHSA and CDR2 FRNQAP. The junction had 5 bases not matched to a gene; V was cut back by 3 bases and J by 7 bases. This CDR3 is 13 amino acids long.